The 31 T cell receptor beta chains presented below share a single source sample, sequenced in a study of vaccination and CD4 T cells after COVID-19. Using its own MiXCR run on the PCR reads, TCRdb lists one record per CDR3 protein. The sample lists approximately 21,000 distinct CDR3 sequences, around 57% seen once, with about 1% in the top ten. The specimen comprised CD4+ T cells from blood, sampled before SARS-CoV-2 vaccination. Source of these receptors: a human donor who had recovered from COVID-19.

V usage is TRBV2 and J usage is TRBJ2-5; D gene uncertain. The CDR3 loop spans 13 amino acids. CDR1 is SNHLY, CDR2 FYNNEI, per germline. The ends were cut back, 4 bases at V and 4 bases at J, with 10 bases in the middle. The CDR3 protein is CASSGVWGETQYF. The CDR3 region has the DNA TGTGCCAGCAGTGGGGTCTGGGGAGAGACCCAGTACTTC. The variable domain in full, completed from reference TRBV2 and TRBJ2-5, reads EPEVTQTPSHQVTQMGQEVILRCVPISNHLYFYWYRQILGQKVEFLVSFYNNEISEKSEIFDDQFSVERPDGSNFTLKIRSTKLEDSAMYFCASSGVWGETQYFGPGTRLLVL.

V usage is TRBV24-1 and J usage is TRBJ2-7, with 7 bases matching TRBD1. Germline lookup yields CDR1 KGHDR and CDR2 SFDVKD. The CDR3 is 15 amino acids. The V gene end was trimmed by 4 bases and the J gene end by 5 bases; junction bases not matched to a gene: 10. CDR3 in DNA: TGTGCCACCAGTGACTCCGACAGGGTTAGCCACGAGCAGTACTTC. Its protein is CATSDSDRVSHEQYF.

The CDR3 reads CASAPGQPYEQYF. Here the CDR3 DNA reads TGTGCCAGCGCACCGGGACAGCCCTACGAGCAGTACTTC. V is TRBV6-1 and J is TRBJ2-7, with 7 bases matching TRBD1. The CDR3 is 13 residues long. Germline trimming cut 8 bases from V and 2 bases from J; bases unmatched to any gene: 6. Germline lookup yields CDR1 MNHNS and CDR2 SASEGT.

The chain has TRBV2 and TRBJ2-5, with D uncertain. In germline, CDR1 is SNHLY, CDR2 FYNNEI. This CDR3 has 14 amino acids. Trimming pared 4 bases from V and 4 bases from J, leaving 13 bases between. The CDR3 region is CASSGGVSVETQYF. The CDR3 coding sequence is TGTGCCAGCAGTGGCGGTGTGTCGGTAGAGACCCAGTACTTC.

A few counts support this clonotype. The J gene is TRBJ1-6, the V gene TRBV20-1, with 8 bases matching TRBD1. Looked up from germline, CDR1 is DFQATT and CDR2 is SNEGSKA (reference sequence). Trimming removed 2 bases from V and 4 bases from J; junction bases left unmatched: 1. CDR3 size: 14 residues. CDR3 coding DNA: TGCAGTGCTAGACAGGGGGCGTATAATTCACCCCTCCACTTT. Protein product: CSARQGAYNSPLHF.

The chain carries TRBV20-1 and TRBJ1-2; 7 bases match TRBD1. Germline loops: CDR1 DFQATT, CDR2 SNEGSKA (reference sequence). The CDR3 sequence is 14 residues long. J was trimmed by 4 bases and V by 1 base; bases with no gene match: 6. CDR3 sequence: CSARGTGESYGYTF. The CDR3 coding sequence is TGCAGTGCTAGAGGGACAGGAGAGAGCTATGGCTACACCTTC.

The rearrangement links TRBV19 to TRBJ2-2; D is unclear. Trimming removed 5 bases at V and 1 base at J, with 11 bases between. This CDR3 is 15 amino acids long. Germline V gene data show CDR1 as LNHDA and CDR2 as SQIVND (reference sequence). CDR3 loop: CASSDRRKNTGELFF. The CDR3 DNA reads TGTGCCAGTAGTGATAGACGGAAGAACACCGGGGAGCTGTTTTTT.

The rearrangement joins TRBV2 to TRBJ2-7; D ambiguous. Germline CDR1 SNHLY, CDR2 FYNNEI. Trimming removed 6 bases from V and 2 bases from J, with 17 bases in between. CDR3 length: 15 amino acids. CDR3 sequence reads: CASSPRNGQAYEQYF. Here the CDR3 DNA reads TGTGCCAGCAGCCCACGTAATGGGCAGGCCTACGAGCAGTACTTC.

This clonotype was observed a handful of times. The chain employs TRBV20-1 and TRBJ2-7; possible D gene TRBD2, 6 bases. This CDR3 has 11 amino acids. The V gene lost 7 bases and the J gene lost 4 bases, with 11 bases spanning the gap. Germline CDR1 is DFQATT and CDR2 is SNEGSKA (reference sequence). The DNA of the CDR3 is TGCAGTGTGGGAGGTAATTACGAGCAGTACTTC. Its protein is CSVGGNYEQYF.

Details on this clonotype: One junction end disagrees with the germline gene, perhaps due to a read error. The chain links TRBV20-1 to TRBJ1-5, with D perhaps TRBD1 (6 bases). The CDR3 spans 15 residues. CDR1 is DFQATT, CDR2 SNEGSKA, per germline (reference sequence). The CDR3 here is CSARDRGQGNRPQHF. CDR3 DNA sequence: TGCAGTGCTAGAGATAGAGGGCAGGGGAATCGGCCCCAGCATTTT.

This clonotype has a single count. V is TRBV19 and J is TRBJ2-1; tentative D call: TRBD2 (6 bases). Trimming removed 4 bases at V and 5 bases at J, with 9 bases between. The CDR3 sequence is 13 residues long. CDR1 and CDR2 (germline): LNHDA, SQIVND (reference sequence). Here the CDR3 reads CASSRKRDNEQFF. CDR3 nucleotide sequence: TGTGCCAGTAGTAGAAAGCGGGACAATGAGCAGTTCTTC.

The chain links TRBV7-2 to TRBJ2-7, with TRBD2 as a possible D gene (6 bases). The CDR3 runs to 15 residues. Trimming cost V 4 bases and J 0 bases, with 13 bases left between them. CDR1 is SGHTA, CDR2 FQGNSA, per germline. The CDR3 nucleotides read TGTGCCAGCAGCTCAAGCGGGTTGAGCTCCTACGAGCAGTACTTC. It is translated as CASSSSGLSSYEQYF.

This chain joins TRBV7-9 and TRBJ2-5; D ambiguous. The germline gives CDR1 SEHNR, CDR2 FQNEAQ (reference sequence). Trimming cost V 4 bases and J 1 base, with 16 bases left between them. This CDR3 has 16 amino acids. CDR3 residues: CASSSLYVAVQETQYF. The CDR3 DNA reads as TGTGCCAGCAGCTCTTTATATGTGGCAGTCCAAGAGACCCAGTACTTC. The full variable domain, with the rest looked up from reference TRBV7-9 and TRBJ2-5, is DTGVSQNPRHKITKRGQNVTFRCDPISEHNRLYWYRQTLGQGPEFLTYFQNEAQLEKSRLLSDRFSAERPKGSFSTLEIQRTEQGDSAMYLCASSSLYVAVQETQYFGPGTRLLVL.

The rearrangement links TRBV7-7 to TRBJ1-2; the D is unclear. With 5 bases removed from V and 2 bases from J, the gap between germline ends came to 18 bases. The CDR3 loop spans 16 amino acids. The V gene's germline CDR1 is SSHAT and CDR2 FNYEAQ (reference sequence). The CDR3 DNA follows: TGTGCCAGCAGCCAATGGGGAAGTGGGAGGAACTATGGCTACACCTTC. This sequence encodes CASSQWGSGRNYGYTF.

The chain's CDR3 is CASSLQAGTSGPDTQYF. CDR3 DNA sequence: TGTGCCAGCAGCTTACAAGCCGGGACTAGCGGGCCAGATACGCAGTATTTT. The chain carries TRBV7-3 and TRBJ2-3; 12 bases align to TRBD2. The CDR3 extends over 17 amino acids. With 2 bases clipped from V and 4 bases from J, the junction kept 7 bases outside the gene matches. CDR1 and CDR2 from the germline V gene are SGHTA and FQGTGA.

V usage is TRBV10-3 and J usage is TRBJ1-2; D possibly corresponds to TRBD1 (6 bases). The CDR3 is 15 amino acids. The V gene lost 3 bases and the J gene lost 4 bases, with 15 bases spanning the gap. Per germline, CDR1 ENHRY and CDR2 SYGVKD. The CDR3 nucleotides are TGTGCCATCAGTGAACCCGGGACATTAAGCTATGGCTACACCTTC. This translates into CAISEPGTLSYGYTF.

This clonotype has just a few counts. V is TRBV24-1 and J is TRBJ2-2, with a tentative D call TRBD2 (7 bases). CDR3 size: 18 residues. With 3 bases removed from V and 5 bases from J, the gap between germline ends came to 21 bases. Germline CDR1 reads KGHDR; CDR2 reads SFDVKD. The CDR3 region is CATSDPGRPSGTTGELFF. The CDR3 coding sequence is TGTGCCACCAGTGATCCCGGCCGCCCGAGCGGGACAACCGGGGAGCTGTTTTTT.

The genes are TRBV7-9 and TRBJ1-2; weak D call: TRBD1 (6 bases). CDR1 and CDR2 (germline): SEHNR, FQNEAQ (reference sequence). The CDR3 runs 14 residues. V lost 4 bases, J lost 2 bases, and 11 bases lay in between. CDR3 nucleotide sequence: TGTGCCAGCAGCTCACAGGGTGAAAACTATGGCTACACCTTC. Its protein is CASSSQGENYGYTF.

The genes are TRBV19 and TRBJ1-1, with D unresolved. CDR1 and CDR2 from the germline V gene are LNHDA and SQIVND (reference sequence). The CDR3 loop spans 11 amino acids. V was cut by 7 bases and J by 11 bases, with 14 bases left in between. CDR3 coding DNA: TGTGCCAGTATTTTTGGACCGGGGGCTTTCTTT. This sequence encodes CASIFGPGAFF.

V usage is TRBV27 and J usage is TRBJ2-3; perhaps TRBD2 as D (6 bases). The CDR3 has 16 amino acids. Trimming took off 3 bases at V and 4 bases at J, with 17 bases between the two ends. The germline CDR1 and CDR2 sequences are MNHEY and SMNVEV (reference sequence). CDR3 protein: CASSFPRLGSSDTQYF. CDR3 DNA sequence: TGTGCCAGCAGTTTCCCGAGACTAGGGAGCTCAGATACGCAGTATTTT.

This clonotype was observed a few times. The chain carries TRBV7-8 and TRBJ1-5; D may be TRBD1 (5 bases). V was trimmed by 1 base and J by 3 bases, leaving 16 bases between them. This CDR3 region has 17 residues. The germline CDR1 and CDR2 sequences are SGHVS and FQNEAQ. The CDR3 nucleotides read TGTGCCAGCAGCTTAGTGGGTCGGCAGGGAATCAATCAGCCCCAGCATTTT. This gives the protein CASSLVGRQGINQPQHF.

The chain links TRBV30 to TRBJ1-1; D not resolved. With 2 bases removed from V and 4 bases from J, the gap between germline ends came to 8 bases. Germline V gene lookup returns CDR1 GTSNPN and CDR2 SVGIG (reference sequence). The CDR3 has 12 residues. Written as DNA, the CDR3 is TGTGCCTGGAGTTTGCGGACCACTGAAGCTTTCTTT. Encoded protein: CAWSLRTTEAFF. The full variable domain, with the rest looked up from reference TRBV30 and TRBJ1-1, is SQTIHQWPATLVQPVGSPLSLECTVEGTSNPNLYWYRQAAGRGLQLLFYSVGIGQISSEVPQNLSASRPQDRQFILSSKKLLLSDSGFYLCAWSLRTTEAFFGQGTRLTVV.

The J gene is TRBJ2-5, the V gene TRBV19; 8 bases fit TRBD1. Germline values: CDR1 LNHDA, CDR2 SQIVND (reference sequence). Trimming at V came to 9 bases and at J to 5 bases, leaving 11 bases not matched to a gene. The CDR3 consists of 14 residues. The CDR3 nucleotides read TGTGCCAGCAAGGGGACAGGAGGGGCGGAGACCCAGTACTTC. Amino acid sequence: CASKGTGGAETQYF.

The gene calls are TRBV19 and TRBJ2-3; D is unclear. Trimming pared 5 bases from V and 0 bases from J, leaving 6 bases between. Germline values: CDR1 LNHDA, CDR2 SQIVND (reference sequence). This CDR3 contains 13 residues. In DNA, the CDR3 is TGTGCCAGTAGTCGACTGAGCACAGATACGCAGTATTTT. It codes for CASSRLSTDTQYF.

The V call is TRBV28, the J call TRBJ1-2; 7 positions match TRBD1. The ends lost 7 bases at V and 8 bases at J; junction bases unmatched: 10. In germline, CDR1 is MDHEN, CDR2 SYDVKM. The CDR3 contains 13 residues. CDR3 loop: CASNRDRRRGYTF. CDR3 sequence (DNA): TGTGCCAGCAACCGGGACAGAAGGAGGGGCTACACCTTC.

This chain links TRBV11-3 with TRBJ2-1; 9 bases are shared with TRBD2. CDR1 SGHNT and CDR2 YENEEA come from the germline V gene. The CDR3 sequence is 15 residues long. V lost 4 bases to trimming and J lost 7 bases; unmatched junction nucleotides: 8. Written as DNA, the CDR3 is TGTGCCAGCAGCTATAGCGGGAGTAGCTTAAATGAGCAGTTCTTC. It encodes CASSYSGSSLNEQFF.

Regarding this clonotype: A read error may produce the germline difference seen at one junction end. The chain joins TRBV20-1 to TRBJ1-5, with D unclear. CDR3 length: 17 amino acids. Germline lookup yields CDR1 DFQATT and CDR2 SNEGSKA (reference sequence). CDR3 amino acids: CSARSRRRAGANRPQHF. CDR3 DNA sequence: TGCAGTGCTAGATCTCGTCGGAGGGCAGGCGCCAATCGGCCCCAGCATTTT.

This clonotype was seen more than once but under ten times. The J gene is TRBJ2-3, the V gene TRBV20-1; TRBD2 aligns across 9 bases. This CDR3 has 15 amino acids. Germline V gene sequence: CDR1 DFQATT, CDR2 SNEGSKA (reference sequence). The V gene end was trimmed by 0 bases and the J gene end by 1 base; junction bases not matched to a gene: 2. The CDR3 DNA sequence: TGCAGTGCTAGAGATAGGACTAGCGGCACAGATACGCAGTATTTT. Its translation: CSARDRTSGTDTQYF.

The DNA for the CDR3 is TGTGCCAGCAGTCTCGGGACAGGATACACTGAAGCTTTCTTT. It is translated as CASSLGTGYTEAFF. This chain joins TRBV28 and TRBJ1-1; 8 nucleotides agree with TRBD1. V shed 5 bases, J shed 3 bases, and the junction held 5 bases outside the gene matches. The CDR3 is 14 residues long. Per the germline V gene, CDR1 is MDHEN and CDR2 is SYDVKM.

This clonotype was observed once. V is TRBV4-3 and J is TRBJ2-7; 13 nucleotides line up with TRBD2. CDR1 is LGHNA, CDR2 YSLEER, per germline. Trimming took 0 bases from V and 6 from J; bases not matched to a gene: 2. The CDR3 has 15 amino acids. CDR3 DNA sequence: TGCGCCAGCAGCCAAGATTGGACTAGCGGGGGCGAGCAGTACTTC. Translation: CASSQDWTSGGEQYF.

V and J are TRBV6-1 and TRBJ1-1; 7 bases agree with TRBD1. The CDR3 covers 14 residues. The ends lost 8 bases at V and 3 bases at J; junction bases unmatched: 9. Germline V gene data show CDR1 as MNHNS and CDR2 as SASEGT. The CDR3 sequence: CASRRDRAYTEAFF. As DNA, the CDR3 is TGTGCCAGCCGTAGAGACAGGGCTTACACTGAAGCTTTCTTT.